This T cell receptor (beta chain) appears in the sequencing data of a study of technical replicates of blood from several donors. Deletions cut 4 bases from V and 0 bases from J, with 11 bases between. CDR3 length: 14 residues. Germline V gene sequence: CDR1 SGDLS, CDR2 YYNGEE. Measured with immunoSEQ multiplex PCR; TCRdb has only the in-frame clones, and not every one. Here the sample spans about 66,000 clones, more than 75% being singletons. The J gene is TRBJ2-7, the V gene TRBV9; D is undetermined. Sequenced sample: PBMCs. The clonotype originates from a human donor in good health. Some clones in this sample may be carry-over from other donors' samples. The CDR3 region is CASSQSSASYEQYF. CDR3 coding DNA: TGTGCCAGCAGCCAATCCAGCGCCTCCTACGAGCAGTACTTC.